This T cell receptor beta chain was sequenced during a study of beta chain features in type 1 diabetes. Germline V gene data show CDR1 as DFQATT and CDR2 as SNEGSKA (reference sequence). V dropped 5 bases and J dropped 6 bases, with 10 bases sitting between them. There are 11 residues in the CDR3. Study-wide points: Overrepresentation of cells with high TCR expression could result from cDNA sequencing. In comparison with healthy donors, patients had naive, central memory and Treg TCRB repertoires that appeared more similar. Shortening of TCRB CDR3s, moderate but significant, appeared in all four CD4+ subsets of Type 1 diabetes patients.

This clone turned up a few times. Antigen: not known. Investigators reverse transcribed all isolated RNA, so they sequenced expressed TCRB transcripts. Millions of reads were obtained on average from naive, central memory and regulatory T cell samples. The table came from immunoSEQ multiplex PCR; TCRdb's copy has only in-frame clones and leaves some out. This sample yields around 140,000 clones, of which 9% are seen a single time; 0.65% to 0.75% belongs to the top ten. The specimen was central memory CD4+ T cells from blood. This clonotype was obtained from a man aged 25-40 years with type 1 diabetes. The gene calls are TRBV20-1 and TRBJ2-5; D gene ambiguous. CDR3 sequence: CSALQWQTQYF. In DNA form, the CDR3 reads TGCAGTGCTTTACAGTGGCAGACCCAGTACTTC.